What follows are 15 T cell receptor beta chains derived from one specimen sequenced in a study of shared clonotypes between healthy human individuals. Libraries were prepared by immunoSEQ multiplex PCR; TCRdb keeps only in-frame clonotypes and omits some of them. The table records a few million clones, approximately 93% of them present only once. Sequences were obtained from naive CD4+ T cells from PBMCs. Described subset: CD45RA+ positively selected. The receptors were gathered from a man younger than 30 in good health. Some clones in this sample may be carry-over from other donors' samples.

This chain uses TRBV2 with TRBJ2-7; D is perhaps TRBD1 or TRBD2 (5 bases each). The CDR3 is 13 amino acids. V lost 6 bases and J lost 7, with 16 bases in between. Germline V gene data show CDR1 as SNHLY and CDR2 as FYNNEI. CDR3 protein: CASSLGPYVEQYF. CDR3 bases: TGTGCCAGCAGCCTGGGACCGTACGTGGAGCAGTACTTC.

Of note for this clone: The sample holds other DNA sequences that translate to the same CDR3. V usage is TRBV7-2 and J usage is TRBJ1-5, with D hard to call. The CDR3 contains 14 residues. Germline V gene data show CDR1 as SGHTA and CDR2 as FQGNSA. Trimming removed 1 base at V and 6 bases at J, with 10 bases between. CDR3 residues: CASSLDGVGQPQHF. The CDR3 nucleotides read TGTGCCAGCAGCTTAGACGGGGTCGGTCAGCCCCAGCATTTT.

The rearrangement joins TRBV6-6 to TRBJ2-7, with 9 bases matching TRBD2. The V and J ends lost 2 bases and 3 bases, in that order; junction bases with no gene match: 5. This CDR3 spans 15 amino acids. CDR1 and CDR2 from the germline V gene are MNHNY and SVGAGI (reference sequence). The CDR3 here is CASSYRRGGDYEQYF. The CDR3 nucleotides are TGTGCCAGCAGTTACCGGCGGGGGGGGGACTACGAGCAGTACTTC.

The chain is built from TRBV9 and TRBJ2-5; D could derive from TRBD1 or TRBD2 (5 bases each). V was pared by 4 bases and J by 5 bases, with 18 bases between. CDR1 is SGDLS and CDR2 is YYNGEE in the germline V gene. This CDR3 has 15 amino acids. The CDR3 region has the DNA TGTGCCAGCAGCCCATTGGGGGTAGGATGGGAGACCCAGTACTTC. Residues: CASSPLGVGWETQYF. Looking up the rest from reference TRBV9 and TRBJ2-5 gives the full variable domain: DSGVTQTPKHLITATGQRVTLRCSPRSGDLSVYWYQQSLDQGLQFLIQYYNGEERAKGNILERFSAQQFPDLHSELNLSSLELGDSALYFCASSPLGVGWETQYFGPGTRLLVL.

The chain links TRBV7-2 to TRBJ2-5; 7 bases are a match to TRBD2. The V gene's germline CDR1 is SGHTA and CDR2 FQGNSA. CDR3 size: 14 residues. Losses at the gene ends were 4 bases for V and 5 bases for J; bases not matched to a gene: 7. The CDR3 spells CASSSGLVSETQYF. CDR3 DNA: TGTGCCAGCAGCTCCGGACTAGTATCGGAGACCCAGTACTTC.

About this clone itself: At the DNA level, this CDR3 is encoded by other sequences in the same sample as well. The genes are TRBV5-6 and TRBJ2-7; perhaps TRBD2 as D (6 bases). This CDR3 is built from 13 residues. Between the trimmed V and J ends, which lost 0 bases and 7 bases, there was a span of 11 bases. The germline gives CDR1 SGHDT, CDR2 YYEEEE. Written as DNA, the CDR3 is TGTGCCAGCAGCTTGGGCGGGACTTATGAGCAGTACTTC. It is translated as CASSLGGTYEQYF.

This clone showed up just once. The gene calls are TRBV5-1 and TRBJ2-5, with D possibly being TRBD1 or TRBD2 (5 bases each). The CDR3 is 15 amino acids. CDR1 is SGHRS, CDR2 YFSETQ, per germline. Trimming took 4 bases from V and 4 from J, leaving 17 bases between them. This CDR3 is CASSSYGARGETQYF. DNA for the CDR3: TGCGCCAGCAGCAGCTACGGGGCGAGGGGAGAGACCCAGTACTTC. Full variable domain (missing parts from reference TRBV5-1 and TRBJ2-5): KAGVTQTPRYLIKTRGQQVTLSCSPISGHRSVSWYQQTPGQGLQFLFEYFSETQRNKGNFPGRFSGRQFSNSRSEMNVSTLELGDSALYLCASSSYGARGETQYFGPGTRLLVL.

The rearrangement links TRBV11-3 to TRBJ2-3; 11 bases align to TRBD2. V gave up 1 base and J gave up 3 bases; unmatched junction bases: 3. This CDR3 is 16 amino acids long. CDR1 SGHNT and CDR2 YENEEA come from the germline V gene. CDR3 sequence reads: CASSLAGTSGTDTQYF. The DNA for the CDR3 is TGTGCCAGCAGCTTAGCAGGGACTAGCGGAACAGATACGCAGTATTTT.

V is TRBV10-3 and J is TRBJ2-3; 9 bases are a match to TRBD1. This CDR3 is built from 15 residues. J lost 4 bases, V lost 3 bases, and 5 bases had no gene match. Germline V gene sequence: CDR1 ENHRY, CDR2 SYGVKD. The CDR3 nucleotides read TGTGCCATCAGTGAAGGACAGGGGACGGCAGATACGCAGTATTTT. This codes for CAISEGQGTADTQYF.

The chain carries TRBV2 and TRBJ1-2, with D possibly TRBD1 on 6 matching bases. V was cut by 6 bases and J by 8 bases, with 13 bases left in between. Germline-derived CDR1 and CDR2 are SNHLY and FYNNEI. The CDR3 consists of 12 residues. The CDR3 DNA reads TGTGCCAGCAGACCGGGACAATGGGGCTACACCTTC. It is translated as CASRPGQWGYTF.

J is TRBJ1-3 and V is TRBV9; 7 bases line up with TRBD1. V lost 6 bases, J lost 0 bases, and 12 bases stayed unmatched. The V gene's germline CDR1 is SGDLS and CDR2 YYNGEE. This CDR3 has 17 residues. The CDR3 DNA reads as TGTGCCAGCACCGCAGGGGGGGGGACACACTCTGGAAACACCATATATTTT. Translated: CASTAGGGTHSGNTIYF.

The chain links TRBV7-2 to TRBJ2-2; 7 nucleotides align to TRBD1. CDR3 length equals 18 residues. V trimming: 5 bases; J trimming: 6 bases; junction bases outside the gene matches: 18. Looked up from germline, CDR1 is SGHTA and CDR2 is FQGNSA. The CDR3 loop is CASSPRQGGPTESGELFF. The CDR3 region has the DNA TGTGCCAGCAGCCCAAGACAGGGTGGGCCGACAGAGTCCGGGGAGCTGTTTTTT. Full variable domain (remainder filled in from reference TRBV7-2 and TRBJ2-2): GAGVSQSPSNKVTEKGKDVELRCDPISGHTALYWYRQSLGQGLEFLIYFQGNSAPDKSGLPSDRFSAERTGGSVSTLTIQRTQQEDSAVYLCASSPRQGGPTESGELFFGEGSRLTVL.

The CDR3 region has the DNA TGCAGCGTTGACGGGGGGTTAAGGATGAACACTGAAGCTTTCTTT. Translation gives CSVDGGLRMNTEAFF. This chain uses TRBV29-1 with TRBJ1-1; tentatively, D is TRBD1 (5 bases). CDR3 length: 15 residues. V was trimmed by 3 bases and J by 0 bases, leaving 14 bases between them. Germline V gene lookup returns CDR1 SQVTM and CDR2 ANQGSEA.

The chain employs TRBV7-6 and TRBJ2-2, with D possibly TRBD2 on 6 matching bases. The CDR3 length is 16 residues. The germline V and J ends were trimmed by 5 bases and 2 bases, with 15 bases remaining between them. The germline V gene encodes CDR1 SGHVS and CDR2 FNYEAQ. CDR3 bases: TGTGCCAGCAGCCCACGTGCGGGAATAAACACCGGGGAGCTGTTTTTT. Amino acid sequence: CASSPRAGINTGELFF.

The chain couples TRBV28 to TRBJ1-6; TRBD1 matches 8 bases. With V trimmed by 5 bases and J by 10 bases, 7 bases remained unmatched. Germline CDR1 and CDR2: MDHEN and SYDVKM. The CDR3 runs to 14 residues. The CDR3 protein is CASSTTGDGSPLHF. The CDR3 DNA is TGTGCCAGCAGTACGACAGGGGACGGGTCACCCCTCCACTTT.